The sequence of this T cell receptor (beta chain) was determined in a study of blood T cell repertoires in COVID-19. Study information: Sources were T cells, B-cell-depleted T cells, or PBMCs; the material itself was cDNA or gDNA.

TCRdb's table, derived via immunoSEQ multiplex PCR, lists solely in-frame clones and lacks some. The sample gives under 65,000 clones, over 75% of which show up once; 25% to 35% is in the top ten. With V trimmed by 3 bases and J by 5 bases, 10 bases remained unmatched. The CDR3 has 16 residues. Germline assignment: CDR1 SEHNR and CDR2 FQNEAQ (reference sequence). The clonotype was recovered from a man between 60 and 70 years old with COVID-19, enrolled during active disease. Material for sequencing was peripheral blood. The chain has TRBV7-9 and TRBJ2-7; 10 positions match TRBD1. CDR3 region: CASSLVTGTGDHEQYF. CDR3 nucleotides: TGTGCCAGCAGCTTGGTAACCGGGACAGGGGATCACGAGCAGTACTTC.